This T cell receptor beta chain was sequenced in a study of T cell responses to AZD1222 COVID-19 vaccine. Study results and caveats: Nearly half of spike-specific TCRs reportedly go after variant regions that carry no mutations. Compared with day 0, the breadth and depth of the Spike-specific TCR repertoire rose significantly after two doses of AZD1222. Donors were chiefly white British, with a greater number of females, and clonal diversity was perhaps underestimated.

Germline V gene lookup returns CDR1 SEHNR and CDR2 FQNEAQ (reference sequence). The CDR3 has 12 amino acids. V was cut by 5 bases and J by 7 bases, with 12 bases left in between. As concerns this clone: As yet, its antigen is unknown.

Data came from immunoSEQ multiplex PCR; TCRdb stores just in-frame clones and leaves some out. Altogether 100,000 to 150,000 clones are present, around 87% being singletons, with the ten largest covering over 9.5%. The V and J genes are TRBV7-9 and TRBJ2-7; a possible D gene is TRBD1 (6 bases). The input for sequencing was peripheral blood, taken on day 0 of AZD1222 vaccination. This TCR derives from an adult in good health. The CDR3 spells CASSMGQGEQYF. The CDR3 DNA sequence: TGTGCCAGCAGCATGGGCCAGGGGGAGCAGTACTTC.